Each of the 7 T cell receptor beta chains below was sequenced from the same sample in a study of radiation and T cells in renal cell carcinoma. This table comes from immunoSEQ multiplex PCR, and its TCRdb copy is limited to in-frame clones, with some not included. The sample consists of some 150,000 clones, approximately 86% of them appearing once. Time point indicated: blood 2 weeks post-SBRT. This sample's treatment: 15 Gy SBRT to primary tumor, nephrectomy 4 weeks later. The sample consisted of blood, taken from a patient whose treatment included radiotherapy and nephrectomy. The receptors here all came from a woman aged 45-65 years with renal cell carcinoma.

V and J are TRBV7-2 and TRBJ2-7, with D perhaps matching TRBD2 (5 bases). V lost 0 bases and J lost 9, with 12 bases in between. Germline V lookup: CDR1 SGHTA, CDR2 FQGNSA. The CDR3 consists of 13 residues. For the CDR3, the DNA is TGTGCCAGCAGCTTAGCGGGCTCCGAGGGGCAGTACTTC. Amino acids: CASSLAGSEGQYF.

This chain links TRBV5-4 with TRBJ2-2; the match to TRBD2 covers 7 bases. The germline V gene encodes CDR1 SGHNT and CDR2 YYREEE (reference sequence). The CDR3 length is 16 residues. V shed 4 bases, J shed 4 bases, and the junction held 10 bases outside the gene matches. The DNA of the CDR3 is TGTGCCAGCAGCCCGCCTGCGGGGGTGGGCACCGGGGAGCTGTTTTTT. Protein product: CASSPPAGVGTGELFF.

The V and J genes are TRBV19 and TRBJ1-5, with D possibly matching TRBD1 (6 bases). There are 14 residues in the CDR3. With 2 bases removed from V and 3 bases from J, the gap between germline ends came to 8 bases. Looked up from germline, CDR1 is LNHDA and CDR2 is SQIVND (reference sequence). CDR3 amino acids: CASSIQGPNQPQHF. CDR3 in DNA: TGTGCCAGTAGTATACAGGGGCCCAATCAGCCCCAGCATTTT.

This chain joins TRBV29-1 and TRBJ2-5; possibly TRBD1 or TRBD2 for D (5 bases each). The V end was cut by 8 bases, the J end by 1 base, with 17 bases between. The CDR3 is 14 residues long. Looked up from germline, CDR1 is SQVTM and CDR2 is ANQGSEA. CDR3 residues: CSLSFEGPQETQYF. CDR3 nucleotides: TGCAGCTTATCGTTTGAGGGACCCCAAGAGACCCAGTACTTC. The whole variable domain, filled in from reference TRBV29-1 and TRBJ2-5, reads SAVISQKPSRDICQRGTSLTIQCQVDSQVTMMFWYRQQPGQSLTLIATANQGSEATYESGFVIDKFPISRPNLTFSTLTVSNMSPEDSSIYLCSLSFEGPQETQYFGPGTRLLVL.

The chain has TRBV25-1 and TRBJ1-1; the D is unclear. The germline V and J ends were trimmed by 1 base and 12 bases, with 18 bases remaining between them. Per the germline V gene, CDR1 is MGHDK and CDR2 is SYGVNS. The CDR3 has 14 residues. The CDR3 DNA reads TGTGCCAGCAGTGAATCTAGGACCCTCGGAGAGTCTTTCTTT. It specifies CASSESRTLGESFF.

The gene calls are TRBV19 and TRBJ1-5; a weak D match, TRBD1 (5 bases). This CDR3 spans 15 amino acids. Germline V gives CDR1 LNHDA, CDR2 SQIVND (reference sequence). Trimming shortened V by 7 bases and J by 4 bases, and 17 bases separated the two germline ends. CDR3 DNA: TGTGCCAGTACCCGACAGCCCGGTGGTAATCAGCCCCAGCATTTT. It encodes CASTRQPGGNQPQHF.

V is TRBV7-8 and J is TRBJ1-5; no definite D call. The ends were cut back, 3 bases at V and 2 bases at J, with 5 bases in the middle. This CDR3 is built from 13 residues. Per germline, CDR1 SGHVS and CDR2 FQNEAQ. CDR3 coding DNA: TGTGCCAGCAGCTTCGGGGGCAATCAGCCCCAGCATTTT. Translated: CASSFGGNQPQHF.